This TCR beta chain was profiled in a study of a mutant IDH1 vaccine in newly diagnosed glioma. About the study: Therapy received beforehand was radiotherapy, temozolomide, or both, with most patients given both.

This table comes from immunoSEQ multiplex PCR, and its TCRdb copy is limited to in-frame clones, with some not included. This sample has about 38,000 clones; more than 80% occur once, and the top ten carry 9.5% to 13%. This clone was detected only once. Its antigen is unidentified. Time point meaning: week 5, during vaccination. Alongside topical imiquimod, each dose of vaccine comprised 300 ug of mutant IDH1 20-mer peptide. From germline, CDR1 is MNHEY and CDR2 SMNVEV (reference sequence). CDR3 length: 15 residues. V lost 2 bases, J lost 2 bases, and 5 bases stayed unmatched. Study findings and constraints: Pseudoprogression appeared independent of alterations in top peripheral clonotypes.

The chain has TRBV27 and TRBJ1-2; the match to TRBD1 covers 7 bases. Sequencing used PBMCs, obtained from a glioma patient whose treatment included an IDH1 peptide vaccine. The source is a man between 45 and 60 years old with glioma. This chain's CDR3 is CASSLRGTVNYGYTF. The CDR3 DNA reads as TGTGCCAGCAGTTTACGGGGGACAGTAAACTATGGCTACACCTTC.